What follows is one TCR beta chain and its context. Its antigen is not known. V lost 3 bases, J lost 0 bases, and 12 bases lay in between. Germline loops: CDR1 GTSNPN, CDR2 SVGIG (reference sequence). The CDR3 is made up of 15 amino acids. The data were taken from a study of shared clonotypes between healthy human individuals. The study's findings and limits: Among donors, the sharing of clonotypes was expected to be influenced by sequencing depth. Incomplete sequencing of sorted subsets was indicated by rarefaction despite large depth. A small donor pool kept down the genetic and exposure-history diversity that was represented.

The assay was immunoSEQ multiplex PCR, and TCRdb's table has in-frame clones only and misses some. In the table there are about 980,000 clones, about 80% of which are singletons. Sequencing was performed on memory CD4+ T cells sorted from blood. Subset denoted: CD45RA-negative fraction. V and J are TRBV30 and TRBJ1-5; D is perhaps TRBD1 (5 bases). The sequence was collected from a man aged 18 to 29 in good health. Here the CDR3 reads CAWRAGGFSNQPQHF. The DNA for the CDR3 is TGTGCCTGGAGGGCGGGGGGGTTTAGCAATCAGCCCCAGCATTTT.